What follows are 14 T cell receptor beta chains derived from one specimen sequenced in a study of blood T cell repertoires in COVID-19. Sequencing was performed with immunoSEQ multiplex PCR; in TCRdb, only in-frame clones are kept and a portion is missing. The table lists 200,000 to 300,000 clones, approximately 89% of them singletons. Material: PBMCs or T cells enriched from blood (not recorded which). These receptors all stem from a woman in her thirties or forties with acute COVID-19.

This sequence joins TRBV27 and TRBJ1-1, with D perhaps matching TRBD1 (5 bases). The CDR3 is 13 amino acids. Germline V gene lookup returns CDR1 MNHEY and CDR2 SMNVEV (reference sequence). Trimming removed 7 bases from V and 4 bases from J, with 13 bases in between. The CDR3 region is CASTRPGGTEAFF. The CDR3 coding sequence is TGTGCCAGCACTCGACCCGGGGGCACTGAAGCTTTCTTT.

The chain carries TRBV7-2 and TRBJ2-1; D is perhaps TRBD2 (6 bases). From germline, CDR1 is SGHTA and CDR2 FQGNSA. The germline V and J ends were trimmed by 1 base and 4 bases, with 8 bases remaining between them. CDR3 length: 14 residues. CDR3 coding DNA: TGTGCCAGCAGCTTAGTCCTAGCGTACAATGAGCAGTTCTTC. Translation gives CASSLVLAYNEQFF.

V usage is TRBV3-1 (or the pseudogene TRBV3-2) and J usage is TRBJ2-7; D remains unclear. Germline V gives CDR1 LGHDT, CDR2 YNNKEL (reference sequence). There are 14 residues in the CDR3. V dropped 1 base and J dropped 3 bases, with 10 bases sitting between them. CDR3 nucleotides: TGTGCCAGCAGCCAAGCAACACATTACTACGAGCAGTACTTC. Residues: CASSQATHYYEQYF.

CDR3 nucleotide sequence: TGTGCCAGCAGCTTAGAAGGCGGACTGGGCTCCTATAATTCACCCCTCCACTTT. Translated: CASSLEGGLGSYNSPLHF. V is TRBV11-3 and J is TRBJ1-6; no clear D gene. The CDR3 runs 18 residues. CDR1 is SGHNT and CDR2 is YENEEA in the germline V gene. Deletions cut 0 bases from V and 0 bases from J, with 12 bases between.

V and J are TRBV19 and TRBJ1-5, with a weak D call TRBD1 (5 bases). Per the germline V gene, CDR1 is LNHDA and CDR2 is SQIVND (reference sequence). The CDR3 sequence is 14 residues long. V lost 6 bases, J lost 2 bases, and 11 bases lay in between. Here the CDR3 reads CASRQAYGNQPQHF. Written as DNA, the CDR3 is TGTGCCAGTAGACAGGCGTATGGCAATCAGCCCCAGCATTTT. Full variable domain (missing parts from reference TRBV19 and TRBJ1-5): DGGITQSPKYLFRKEGQNVTLSCEQNLNHDAMYWYRQDPGQGLRLIYYSQIVNDFQKGDIAEGYSVSREKKESFPLTVTSAQKNPTAFYLCASRQAYGNQPQHFGDGTRLSIL.

A few counts support this clone. The chain joins TRBV7-9 to TRBJ1-1; TRBD1 matches 7 bases. The CDR3 has 14 residues. The germline V gene encodes CDR1 SEHNR and CDR2 FQNEAQ (reference sequence). With V trimmed by 5 bases and J by 8 bases, 11 bases remained unmatched. As DNA, the CDR3 is TGTGCCAGCAGCCAACAGGACAGGCAAGTAGAAGCTTTCTTT. Translation gives CASSQQDRQVEAFF.

V and J are TRBV19 and TRBJ2-1, with 8 bases matching TRBD2. The CDR3 is made up of 14 amino acids. V shed 4 bases, J shed 4 bases, and the junction held 3 bases outside the gene matches. Per germline, CDR1 LNHDA and CDR2 SQIVND (reference sequence). The CDR3 DNA sequence: TGTGCCAGTAGTAAACGGGAGGGATACAATGAGCAGTTCTTC. Amino acid sequence: CASSKREGYNEQFF.

This clone was counted a single time. The V gene is TRBV28, the J gene TRBJ1-3; D gene ambiguous. CDR3 length equals 10 residues. The germline V gene has CDR1 MDHEN and CDR2 SYDVKM. The CDR3 bases are TGTTCTGTTGTGGGAAACACCATATATTTT. This codes for CSVVGNTIYF. The entire variable domain, with the rest obtained from reference TRBV28 and TRBJ1-3, is as follows: DVKVTQSSRYLVKRTGEKVFLECVQDMDHENMFWYRQDPGLGLRLIYFSYDVKMKEKGDIPEGYSVSREKKERFSLILESASTNQTSMYLCSVVGNTIYFGEGSWLTVV.

The chain joins TRBV28 to TRBJ1-3; 10 bases are a match to TRBD1. CDR3 size: 15 residues. The junction had 6 bases not matched to a gene; V was cut back by 3 bases and J by 7 bases. CDR1 and CDR2 from the germline V gene are MDHEN and SYDVKM. CDR3 loop: CASSFWTGGINTIYF. The CDR3 region has the DNA TGTGCCAGCAGTTTTTGGACAGGGGGTATCAACACCATATATTTT. The full variable domain, its missing parts supplied by reference TRBV28 and TRBJ1-3, is DVKVTQSSRYLVKRTGEKVFLECVQDMDHENMFWYRQDPGLGLRLIYFSYDVKMKEKGDIPEGYSVSREKKERFSLILESASTNQTSMYLCASSFWTGGINTIYFGEGSWLTVV.

The chain couples TRBV18 to TRBJ2-3; unclear D gene. The CDR3 extends over 14 amino acids. Trimming cost V 0 bases and J 0 bases, with 4 bases left between them. Germline V gene lookup returns CDR1 KGHSH and CDR2 LQKENI. CDR3 loop: CASSPPLSTDTQYF. The DNA for the CDR3 is TGTGCCAGCTCACCACCTCTCAGCACAGATACGCAGTATTTT. The variable domain in full, completed from reference TRBV18 and TRBJ2-3, reads NAGVMQNPRHLVRRRGQEARLRCSPMKGHSHVYWYRQLPEEGLKFMVYLQKENIIDESGMPKERFSAEFPKEGPSILRIQQVVRGDSAAYFCASSPPLSTDTQYFGPGTRLTVL.

The chain has TRBV6-5 and TRBJ1-5; D perhaps matches TRBD1 (5 bases). CDR1 and CDR2 from the germline V gene are MNHEY and SVGAGI. V was clipped by 0 bases and J by 7 bases, with 10 bases between them. CDR3 size: 14 residues. CDR3 sequence reads: CASSYSRVGQPQHF. In DNA form, the CDR3 reads TGTGCCAGCAGTTACTCCAGGGTCGGACAGCCCCAGCATTTT.

The CDR3 here is CASSLGGTGNTGGYTF. CDR3 coding DNA: TGTGCCAGCAGCCTGGGTGGGACAGGGAATACGGGTGGCTACACCTTC. The chain has TRBV5-4 and TRBJ1-2; 9 nucleotides match TRBD1. The V gene's germline CDR1 is SGHNT and CDR2 YYREEE (reference sequence). This CDR3 contains 16 residues. J was trimmed by 7 bases and V by 4 bases; bases with no gene match: 14.

The CDR3 loop reads CASRGQPLSTDTQYF. The CDR3 nucleotides read TGTGCCAGCAGGGGACAACCGCTTAGCACAGATACGCAGTATTTT. The chain couples TRBV7-8 to TRBJ2-3, with a possible D match to TRBD1 (6 bases). The CDR3 is made up of 15 amino acids. Trimming took off 6 bases at V and 0 bases at J, with 13 bases between the two ends. Germline CDR1 SGHVS, CDR2 FQNEAQ.

The chain employs TRBV5-4 and TRBJ2-3; 7 bases fit TRBD2. J lost 4 bases, V lost 3 bases, and 5 bases had no gene match. The germline CDR1 and CDR2 sequences are SGHNT and YYREEE (reference sequence). This CDR3 is built from 14 residues. CDR3 residues: CASSYGLVSDTQYF. Here the CDR3 DNA reads TGTGCCAGCAGCTATGGACTAGTGTCAGATACGCAGTATTTT.